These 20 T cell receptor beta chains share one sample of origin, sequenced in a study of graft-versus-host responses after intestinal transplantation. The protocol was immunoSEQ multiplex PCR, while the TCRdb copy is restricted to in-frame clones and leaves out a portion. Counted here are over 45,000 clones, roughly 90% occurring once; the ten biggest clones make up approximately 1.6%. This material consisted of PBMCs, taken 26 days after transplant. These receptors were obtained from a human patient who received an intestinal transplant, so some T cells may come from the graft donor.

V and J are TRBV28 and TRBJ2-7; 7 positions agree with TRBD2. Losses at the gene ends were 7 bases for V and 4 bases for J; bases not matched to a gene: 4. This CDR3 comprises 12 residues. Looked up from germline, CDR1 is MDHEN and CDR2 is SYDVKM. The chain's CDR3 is CASTSSGYEQYV. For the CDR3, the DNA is TGTGCCAGCACTTCTAGCGGATACGAGCAGTACGTC.

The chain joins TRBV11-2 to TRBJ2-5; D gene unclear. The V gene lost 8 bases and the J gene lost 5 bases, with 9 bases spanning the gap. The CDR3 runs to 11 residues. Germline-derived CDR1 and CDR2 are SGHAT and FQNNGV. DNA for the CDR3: TGTGCCAGCTCCGTCGGGGAGACCCAGTACTTC. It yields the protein CASSVGETQYF.

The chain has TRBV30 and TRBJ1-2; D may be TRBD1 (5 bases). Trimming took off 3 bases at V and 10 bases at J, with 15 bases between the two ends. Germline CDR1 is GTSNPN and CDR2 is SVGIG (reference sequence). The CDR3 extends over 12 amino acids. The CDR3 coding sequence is TGTGCCTGGAGGGAGGGACCGTGGGTCTACACCTTC. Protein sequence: CAWREGPWVYTF. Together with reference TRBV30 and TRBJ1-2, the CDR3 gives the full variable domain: SQTIHQWPATLVQPVGSPLSLECTVEGTSNPNLYWYRQAAGRGLQLLFYSVGIGQISSEVPQNLSASRPQDRQFILSSKKLLLSDSGFYLCAWREGPWVYTFGSGTRLTVV.

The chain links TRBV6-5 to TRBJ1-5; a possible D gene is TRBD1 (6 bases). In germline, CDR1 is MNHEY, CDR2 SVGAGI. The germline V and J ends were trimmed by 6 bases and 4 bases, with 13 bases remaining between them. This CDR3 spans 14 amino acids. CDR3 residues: CASSAGQFNQPQHF. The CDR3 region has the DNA TGTGCCAGCAGCGCAGGACAGTTTAATCAGCCCCAGCATTTT.

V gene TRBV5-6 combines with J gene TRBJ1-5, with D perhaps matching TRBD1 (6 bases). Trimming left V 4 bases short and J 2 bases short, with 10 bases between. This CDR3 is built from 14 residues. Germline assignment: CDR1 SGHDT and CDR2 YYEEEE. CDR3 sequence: CASSAGAGNQPQHF. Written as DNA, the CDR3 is TGTGCCAGCAGCGCGGGGGCGGGCAATCAGCCCCAGCATTTT.

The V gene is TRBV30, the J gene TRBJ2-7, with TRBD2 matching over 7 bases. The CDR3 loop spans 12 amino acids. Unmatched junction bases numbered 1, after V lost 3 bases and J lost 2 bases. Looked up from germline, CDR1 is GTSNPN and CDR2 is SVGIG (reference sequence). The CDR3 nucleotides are TGTGCCTGGAGGGGGGGGGCCTACGAGCAGTACTTC. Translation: CAWRGGAYEQYF.

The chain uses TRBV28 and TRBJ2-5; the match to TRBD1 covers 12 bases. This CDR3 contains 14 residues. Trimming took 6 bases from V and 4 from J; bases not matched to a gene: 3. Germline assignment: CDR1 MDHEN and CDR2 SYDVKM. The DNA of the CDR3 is TGTGCCAGCAGGGGACAGGGGGCAGGAGAGACCCAGTACTTC. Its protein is CASRGQGAGETQYF.

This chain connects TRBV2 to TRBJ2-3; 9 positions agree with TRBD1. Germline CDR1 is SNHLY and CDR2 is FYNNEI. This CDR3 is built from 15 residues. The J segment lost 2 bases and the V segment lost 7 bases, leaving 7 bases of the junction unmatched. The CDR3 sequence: CASKTGTGTTDTQYF. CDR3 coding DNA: TGTGCCAGCAAAACCGGGACAGGGACCACAGATACGCAGTATTTT. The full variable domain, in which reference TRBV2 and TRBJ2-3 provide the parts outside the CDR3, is EPEVTQTPSHQVTQMGQEVILRCVPISNHLYFYWYRQILGQKVEFLVSFYNNEISEKSEIFDDQFSVERPDGSNFTLKIRSTKLEDSAMYFCASKTGTGTTDTQYFGPGTRLTVL.

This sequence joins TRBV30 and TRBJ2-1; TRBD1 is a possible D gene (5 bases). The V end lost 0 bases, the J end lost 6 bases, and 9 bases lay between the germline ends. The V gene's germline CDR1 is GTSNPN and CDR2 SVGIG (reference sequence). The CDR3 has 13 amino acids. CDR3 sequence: CAWSVQVTNEQFF. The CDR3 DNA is TGTGCCTGGAGTGTACAGGTAACCAATGAGCAGTTCTTC.

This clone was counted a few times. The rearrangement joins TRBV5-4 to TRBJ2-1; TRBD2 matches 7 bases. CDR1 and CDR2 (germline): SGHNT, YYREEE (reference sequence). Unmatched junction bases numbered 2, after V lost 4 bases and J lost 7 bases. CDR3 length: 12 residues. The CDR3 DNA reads TGTGCCAGCAGCCGCGGGAGTAATGAGCAGTTCTTC. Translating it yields CASSRGSNEQFF.

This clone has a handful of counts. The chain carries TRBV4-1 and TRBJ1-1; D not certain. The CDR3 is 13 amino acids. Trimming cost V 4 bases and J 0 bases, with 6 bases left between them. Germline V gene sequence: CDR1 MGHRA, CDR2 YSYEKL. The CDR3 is CASSPGLNTEAFF. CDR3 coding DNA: TGCGCCAGCAGCCCCGGGTTGAACACTGAAGCTTTCTTT.

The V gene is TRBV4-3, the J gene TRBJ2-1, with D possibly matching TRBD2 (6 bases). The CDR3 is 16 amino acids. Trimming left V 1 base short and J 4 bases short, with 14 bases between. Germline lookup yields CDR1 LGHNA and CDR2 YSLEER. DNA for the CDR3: TGCGCCAGCAGCCAAGTCCGACTAGGAGGATACAATGAGCAGTTCTTC. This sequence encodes CASSQVRLGGYNEQFF.

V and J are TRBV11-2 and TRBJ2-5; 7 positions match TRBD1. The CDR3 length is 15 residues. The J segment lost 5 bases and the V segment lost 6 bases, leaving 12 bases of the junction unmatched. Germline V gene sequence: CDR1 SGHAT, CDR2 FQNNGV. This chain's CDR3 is CASRRQGEALETQYF. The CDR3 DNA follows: TGTGCCAGCAGAAGACAGGGAGAAGCACTGGAGACCCAGTACTTC.

The DNA of the CDR3 is TGTGCCAGTAGTAGTGAGGCTGAAGCTTTCTTT. This translates into CASSSEAEAFF. J is TRBJ1-1 and V is TRBV19; D is uncertain. V lost 4 bases to trimming and J lost 6 bases, with 6 bases between them. The CDR3 consists of 11 residues. Germline assignment: CDR1 LNHDA and CDR2 SQIVND (reference sequence).

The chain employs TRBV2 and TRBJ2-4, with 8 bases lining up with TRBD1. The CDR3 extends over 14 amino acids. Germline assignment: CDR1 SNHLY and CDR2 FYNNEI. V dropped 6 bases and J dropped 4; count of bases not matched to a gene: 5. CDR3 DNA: TGTGCCAGCAGCGAGGACAGGGAAAAAAACATTCAGTACTTC. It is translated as CASSEDREKNIQYF.

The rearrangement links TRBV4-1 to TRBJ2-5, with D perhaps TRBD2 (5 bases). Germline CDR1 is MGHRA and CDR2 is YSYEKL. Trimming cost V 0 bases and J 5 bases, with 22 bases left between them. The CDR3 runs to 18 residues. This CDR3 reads CASSQEGSGGALLETQYF. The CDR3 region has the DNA TGCGCCAGCAGCCAAGAAGGGTCAGGAGGTGCCCTATTGGAGACCCAGTACTTC.

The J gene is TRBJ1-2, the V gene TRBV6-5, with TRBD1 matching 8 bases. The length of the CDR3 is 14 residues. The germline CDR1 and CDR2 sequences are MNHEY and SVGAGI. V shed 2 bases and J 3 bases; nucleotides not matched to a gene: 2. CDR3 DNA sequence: TGTGCCAGCAGTTACCAGGGGGCGGACTATGGCTACACCTTC. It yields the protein CASSYQGADYGYTF.

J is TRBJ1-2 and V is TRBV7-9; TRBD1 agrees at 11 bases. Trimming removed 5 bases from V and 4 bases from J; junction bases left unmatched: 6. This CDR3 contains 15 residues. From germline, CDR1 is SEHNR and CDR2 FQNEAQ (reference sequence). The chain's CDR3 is CASSPGQGVGYGYTF. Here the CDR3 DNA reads TGTGCCAGCAGCCCGGGACAGGGGGTGGGCTATGGCTACACCTTC.

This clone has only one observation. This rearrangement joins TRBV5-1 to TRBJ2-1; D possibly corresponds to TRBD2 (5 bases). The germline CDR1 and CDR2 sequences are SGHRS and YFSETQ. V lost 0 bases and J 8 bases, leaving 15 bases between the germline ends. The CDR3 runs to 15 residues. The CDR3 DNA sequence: TGCGCCAGCAGCTTGGGTAAAGAGGGATTGGATGAGCAGTTCTTC. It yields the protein CASSLGKEGLDEQFF.

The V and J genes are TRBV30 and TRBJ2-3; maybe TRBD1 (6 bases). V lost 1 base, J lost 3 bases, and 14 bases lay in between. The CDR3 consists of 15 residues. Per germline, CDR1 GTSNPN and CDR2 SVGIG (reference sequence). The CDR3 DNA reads TGTGCCTGGAGTGGAATCCAGGGGAAAACAGATACGCAGTATTTT. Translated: CAWSGIQGKTDTQYF.